This T cell receptor (beta chain) appears in the sequencing data of a study of beta chain features in type 1 diabetes. Study context: Patients did not differ from healthy donors in age, gender or cell yield.

The V gene lost 0 bases and the J gene lost 2 bases, with 15 bases spanning the gap. The germline CDR1 and CDR2 sequences are SQVTM and ANQGSEA. This CDR3 comprises 16 residues. Blood was drawn once from each donor into heparinised tubes. The draws averaged around 120 mL. A sort by CD45RO/CCR7/CD25/CD127/CD95/CD27 yielded CD4+ naive, central memory, regulatory and stem cell-like memory cells. Sorted populations all exceeded 98% purity. This clone was found a few times. Its specificity is unknown. Findings and limits, study-wide: Shortening of TCRB CDR3s, moderate but significant, appeared in all four CD4+ subsets of Type 1 diabetes patients.

All of the isolated RNA was reverse transcribed, so expressed TCRB transcripts were sequenced. This table comes from immunoSEQ multiplex PCR, and its TCRdb copy is limited to in-frame clones, with some not included. The table records under 150,000 clones, roughly a sixth of them present only once. Sequenced: central memory CD4+ T cells from blood. V and J are TRBV29-1 and TRBJ2-3; D possibly corresponds to TRBD2 (5 bases). This TCR was sampled from a man younger than 30 with type 1 diabetes. CDR3 residues: CSVEDYAGENTDTQYF. The CDR3 bases are TGCAGCGTTGAAGATTACGCTGGGGAGAACACAGATACGCAGTATTTT.